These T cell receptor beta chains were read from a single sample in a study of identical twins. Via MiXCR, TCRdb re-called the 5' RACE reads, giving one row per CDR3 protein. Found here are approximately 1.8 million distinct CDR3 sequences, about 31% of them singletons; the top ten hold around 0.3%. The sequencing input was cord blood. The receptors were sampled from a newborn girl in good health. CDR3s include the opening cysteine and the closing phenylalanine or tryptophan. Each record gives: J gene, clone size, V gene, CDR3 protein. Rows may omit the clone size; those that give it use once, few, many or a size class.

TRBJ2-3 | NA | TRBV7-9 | CASSVRPLAVSTDTQYF
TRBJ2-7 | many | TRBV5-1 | CASSLWTRHLLTYEQYF
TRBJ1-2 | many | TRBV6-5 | CASSYPTGAPYYGYTF
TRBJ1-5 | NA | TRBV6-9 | CARDGFSNQPQHF
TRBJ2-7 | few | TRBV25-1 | CASSGREGLRKEQYF
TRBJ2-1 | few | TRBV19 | CASSIVDGGLAGGNEQFF
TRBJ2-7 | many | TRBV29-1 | CSVLLAYEQYF
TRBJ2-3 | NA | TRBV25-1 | CVSRSKDGTDTQYF
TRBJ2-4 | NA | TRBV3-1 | CASSQDMRGMYF
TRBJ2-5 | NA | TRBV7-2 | CASSLIGVRSSEQYF
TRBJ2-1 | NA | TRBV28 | CASSLYLGEQVHISGIGSYNEQFF
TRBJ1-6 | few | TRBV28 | CASTTQLRDSYNSPLHF
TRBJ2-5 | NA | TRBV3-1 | CASSQDGGLPQETQYF
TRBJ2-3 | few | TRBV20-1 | CSAREPGLTDTQYF
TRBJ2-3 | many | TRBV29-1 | CSVETGGGIDTQYF
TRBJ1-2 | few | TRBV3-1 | CASSQVGVGGYTF
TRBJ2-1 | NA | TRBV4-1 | CASSHILAGVPYNEQFF
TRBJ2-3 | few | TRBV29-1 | CSTAGQGSTDTQYF
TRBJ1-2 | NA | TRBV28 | CASSRQRNYGYTF
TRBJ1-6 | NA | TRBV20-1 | CSATGGYNSPLHF
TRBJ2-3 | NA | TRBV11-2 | CASSFRDMQYF
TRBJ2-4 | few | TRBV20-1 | CSASPSTVFLAKNIQYF
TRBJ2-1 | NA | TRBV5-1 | CASSLLAGPRNEQFF
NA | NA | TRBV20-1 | CSASAGTSGNYEQFF
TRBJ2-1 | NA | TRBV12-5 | CASGLEFRGTQFF
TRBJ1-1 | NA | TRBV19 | CASREEAFF
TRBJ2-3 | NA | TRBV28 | CASSLSRGHTDTQYF
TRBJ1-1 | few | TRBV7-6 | CASSPHRATEAFF
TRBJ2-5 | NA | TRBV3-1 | CASSLTSSGETQYF
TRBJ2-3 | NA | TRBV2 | CASESGVAGEGGTQYF
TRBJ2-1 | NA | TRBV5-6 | CASSLWQGVSYNEQFF
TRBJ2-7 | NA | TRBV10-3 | CAISEGGGHSYEQYF
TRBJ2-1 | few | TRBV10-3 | CAISGQGHNEQFF
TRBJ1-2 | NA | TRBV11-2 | CASSKAANYGYTF
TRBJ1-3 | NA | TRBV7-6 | CASSLNRGSGNTIYF
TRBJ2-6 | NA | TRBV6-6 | CASSQKPSGADVLTF
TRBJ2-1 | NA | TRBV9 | CASSVEGTGNYNEQFF
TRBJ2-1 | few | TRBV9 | CASSVSGRRHEQFF
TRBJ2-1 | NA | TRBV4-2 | CASSQEKFLQGRLEQFF
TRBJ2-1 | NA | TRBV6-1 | CASRKGTRANEQFF
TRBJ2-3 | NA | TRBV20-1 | CSATGGWGTDTQYF
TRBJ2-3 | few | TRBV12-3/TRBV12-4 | CASRQGGTTDTQYF
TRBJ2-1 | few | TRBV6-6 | CASSYGDSLYNEQFF
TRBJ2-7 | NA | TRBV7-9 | CASQGASSYEQYF
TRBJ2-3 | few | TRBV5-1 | CASSPILLLEADTQYF
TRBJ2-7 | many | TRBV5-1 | CASIAEQYF
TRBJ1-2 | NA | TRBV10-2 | CASSAGPGYTF
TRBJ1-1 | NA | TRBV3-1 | CASRPSPGQGGMNTEAFF
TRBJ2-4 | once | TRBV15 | CATSRNLRVGKNIQYF
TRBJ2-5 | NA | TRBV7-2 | CASSLYILTGKETQYF
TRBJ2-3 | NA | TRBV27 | CASSLGGRPVPSTQYF
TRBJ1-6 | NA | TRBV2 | CASRVTGYNSPLHF
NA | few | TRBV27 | CASSSRTGKVLSYEQYF
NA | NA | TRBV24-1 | CATSDSGQYEQYF
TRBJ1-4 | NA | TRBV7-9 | CASSQAGTGWEKLFF